The TCR beta chain described here comes from a study of cytomegalovirus exposure and HLA in healthy donors. J lost 7 bases, V lost 5 bases, and 11 bases had no gene match. The CDR3 loop spans 15 amino acids. Germline V gene sequence: CDR1 MNHEY, CDR2 SVGAGI. Study findings and constraints: Serostatus for CMV was the only available immune exposure information. It is likely that the observed cluster of highly shared sequence variants was a sequencing artifact. Some V segments (TRBV6-2 and TRBV6-3 among them) were excluded as indistinguishable.

About this clone: Its matching antigen is unknown.

PCR employed 60 Vbeta and 13 Jbeta primers. Profiled with immunoSEQ multiplex PCR; TCRdb holds only in-frame clones, not every one. Of approximately 150,000 clones in the sample, roughly 83% were seen once. V is TRBV6-5 and J is TRBJ2-7; TRBD2 aligns across 10 bases. This TCR derives from a human donor in good health. Material: PBMCs. This CDR3 reads CASSPIAGGLGEQYF. The CDR3, as DNA: TGTGCCAGCAGTCCGATAGCGGGAGGTTTGGGTGAGCAGTACTTC.